One and the same sample provided the 10 T cell receptor beta chains below, sequenced in a study of T cell responses to AZD1222 COVID-19 vaccine. The data were produced by immunoSEQ multiplex PCR, yet TCRdb's version contains in-frame clones alone and is incomplete. In the table there are about 160,000 clones, around 90% of which are singletons. Sequenced here: peripheral blood, sampled on day 0 of MenACWY control vaccination. The receptors derive from an adult in good health.

This chain uses TRBV11-3 with TRBJ2-1; 7 positions agree with TRBD1. CDR1 and CDR2 from the germline V gene are SGHNT and YENEEA. The CDR3 is 19 residues long. V gave up 5 bases and J gave up 6 bases; unmatched junction bases: 22. The DNA for the CDR3 is TGTGCCAGCAGCCCCGGCCAGGGGAAAGGGGGCGTTTTTGGCAATGAGCAGTTCTTC. It codes for CASSPGQGKGGVFGNEQFF. The variable domain in full, with the rest retrieved from reference TRBV11-3 and TRBJ2-1, is EAGVVQSPRYKIIEKKQPVAFWCNPISGHNTLYWYLQNLGQGPELLIRYENEEAVDDSQLPKDRFSAERLKGVDSTLKIQPAELGDSAVYLCASSPGQGKGGVFGNEQFFGPGTRLTVL.

The chain carries TRBV7-2 and TRBJ2-3; TRBD1 is a possible D gene (6 bases). The CDR3 consists of 14 residues. Trimming left V 0 bases short and J 3 bases short, with 7 bases between. The germline V gene encodes CDR1 SGHTA and CDR2 FQGNSA. The CDR3 loop reads CASSLAGTTDTQYF. The CDR3 nucleotides are TGTGCCAGCAGCTTAGCCGGGACAACAGATACGCAGTATTTT.

V and J are TRBV12-3 or TRBV12-4 and TRBJ2-7; the D is unclear. The CDR3 loop spans 12 amino acids. The ends were cut back, 6 bases at V and 4 bases at J, with 10 bases in the middle. The CDR3 protein is CASSPPSYEQYF. CDR3 nucleotides: TGTGCCAGCAGCCCCCCGTCTTACGAGCAGTACTTC.

The chain links TRBV5-1 to TRBJ1-6, with D possibly TRBD1 on 6 matching bases. The CDR3 has 18 amino acids. The germline V and J ends were trimmed by 0 bases and 4 bases, with 17 bases remaining between them. Germline-derived CDR1 and CDR2 are SGHRS and YFSETQ. The CDR3 spells CASSLDPFLGAYNSPLHF. CDR3 bases: TGCGCCAGCAGCTTGGACCCTTTTCTGGGGGCTTATAATTCACCCCTCCACTTT.

The V gene is TRBV28, the J gene TRBJ2-1, with 7 bases lining up with TRBD2. V lost 5 bases, J lost 3 bases, and 10 bases stayed unmatched. The CDR3 extends over 16 amino acids. Germline assignment: CDR1 MDHEN and CDR2 SYDVKM. The CDR3 DNA reads as TGTGCCAGCAGTCCGCCCCCTAAGCGGGACTACAATGAGCAGTTCTTC. Amino acids: CASSPPPKRDYNEQFF.

In DNA, the CDR3 is TGTGCCAGCAGCCAATTTGGCGGGGCTGGAGATACGCAGTATTTT. Translating it yields CASSQFGGAGDTQYF. The chain combines TRBV14 with TRBJ2-3; weak D call: TRBD2 (6 bases). This CDR3 spans 15 amino acids. Germline CDR1 is SGHDN and CDR2 is FVKESK. V shed 2 bases and J shed 5 bases, with 14 bases lying between them.

This chain connects TRBV6-4 to TRBJ2-1; 12 positions match TRBD2. Germline V lookup: CDR1 MRHNA, CDR2 SNTAGT. This CDR3 region has 15 residues. The V gene end was trimmed by 6 bases and the J gene end by 8 bases; junction bases not matched to a gene: 8. The CDR3 DNA sequence: TGTGCCAGCAGCCCACTAGCGGGGGGAGGCTATGAGCAGTTCTTC. Translating it yields CASSPLAGGGYEQFF.

The V and J genes are TRBV18 and TRBJ1-6, with TRBD1 as a possible D gene (5 bases). The V gene lost 3 bases and the J gene lost 7 bases, with 16 bases spanning the gap. CDR1 is KGHSH, CDR2 LQKENI, per germline. CDR3 length: 16 amino acids. CDR3 nucleotide sequence: TGTGCCAGCTCACCCACTGGGGACGGTTTGAATTCACCCCTCCACTTT. This gives the protein CASSPTGDGLNSPLHF.

The chain recombines TRBV7-2 with TRBJ1-6; 8 bases agree with TRBD1. V gave up 5 bases and J gave up 14 bases; unmatched junction bases: 14. Per germline, CDR1 SGHTA and CDR2 FQGNSA. This CDR3 has 15 residues. This CDR3 reads CASSPRDRTVLTLHF. In DNA, the CDR3 is TGTGCCAGCAGCCCCCGGGACAGGACCGTATTAACCCTCCACTTT.

The chain carries TRBV4-1 and TRBJ1-1; the D gene is possibly TRBD1 (6 bases). Germline V gives CDR1 MGHRA, CDR2 YSYEKL. Trimming removed 4 bases at V and 0 bases at J, with 15 bases between. The CDR3 totals 16 residues. The CDR3 reads CASSPGSGALNTEAFF. CDR3 DNA: TGCGCCAGCAGCCCTGGGTCAGGGGCCCTGAACACTGAAGCTTTCTTT.